This T cell receptor beta chain was observed in a study of blood T cell repertoires in COVID-19. Study context: The samples span acute and convalescent COVID-19 from the United States, Italy and Spain. PBMCs, B-cell-depleted T cells, or T cells were the source of the cDNA or gDNA that made up the material.

Authors' methods: Amplification with reference gene primers provided the estimates of nucleated cell counts. The table came from immunoSEQ multiplex PCR; TCRdb's copy has only in-frame clones and leaves some out. Clone size and the V and J calls come from that table; the DNA yielded D and trimming. The sample carries some 96,000 clones, about 85% recorded once. The CDR3 loop spans 14 amino acids. The germline CDR1 and CDR2 sequences are MGHDK and SYGVNS. Trimming at V came to 3 bases and at J to 9 bases, leaving 5 bases not matched to a gene. The TCR sequence derives from a human donor in a cohort sampled during active COVID-19. Sequenced: peripheral blood. The gene calls are TRBV25-1 and TRBJ1-4, with 9 bases fitting TRBD1. The CDR3 DNA is TGTGCCAGCAGTGAGGGACAGGGTAGGCAAAAACTGTTTTTT. Its protein is CASSEGQGRQKLFF.